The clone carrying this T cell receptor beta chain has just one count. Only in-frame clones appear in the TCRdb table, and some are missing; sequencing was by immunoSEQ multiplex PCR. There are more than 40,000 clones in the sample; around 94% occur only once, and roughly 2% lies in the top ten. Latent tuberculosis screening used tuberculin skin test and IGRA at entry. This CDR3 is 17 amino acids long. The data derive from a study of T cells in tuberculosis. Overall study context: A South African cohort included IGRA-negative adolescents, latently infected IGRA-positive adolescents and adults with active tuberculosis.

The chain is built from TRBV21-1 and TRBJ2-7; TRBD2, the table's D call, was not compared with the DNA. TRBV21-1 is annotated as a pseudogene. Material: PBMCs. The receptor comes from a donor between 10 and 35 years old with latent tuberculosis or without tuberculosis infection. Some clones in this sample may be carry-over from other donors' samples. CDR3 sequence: CASSARPYGNSSYEQYF. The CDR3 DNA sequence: TGTGCCAGCAGCGCCAGACCTTACGGGAACAGCTCCTACGAGCAGTACTTC.